The next 32 T cell receptor beta chains were all read from a single sample in a study of OX40 agonist ivuxolimab in advanced cancers. TCRdb keeps only in-frame clones here, not all; method: immunoSEQ multiplex PCR. Of 40,000 or so clones detected, approximately 80% appear once; the ten largest clones hold approximately 16%. This specimen consisted of CD4+ or CD8+ T cells sorted from blood, obtained in a trial of the OX40 agonist ivuxolimab. The receptors shown here come from an adult with an advanced solid tumor such as melanoma, head and neck, liver or kidney cancer.

V usage is TRBV10-3 and J usage is TRBJ2-3; unclear D gene. The CDR3 consists of 13 residues. The germline V gene has CDR1 ENHRY and CDR2 SYGVKD. The V end lost 7 bases, the J end lost 2 bases, and 10 bases lay between the germline ends. The CDR3 reads CAIKAILTDTQYF. CDR3 in DNA: TGTGCCATCAAGGCCATACTCACAGATACGCAGTATTTT.

This clone was seen once. The chain couples TRBV18 to TRBJ1-2, with 8 bases identical to TRBD1. The CDR3 loop spans 19 amino acids. Germline CDR1 is KGHSH and CDR2 is LQKENI. J was trimmed by 4 bases and V by 6 bases; bases with no gene match: 22. CDR3 sequence reads: CASSPKRIGQGLPLYGYTF. DNA for the CDR3: TGTGCCAGCTCCCCTAAAAGAATCGGACAGGGCTTGCCTCTCTATGGCTACACCTTC.

The chain couples TRBV6-4 to TRBJ2-2; TRBD2 might be the D (5 bases). The germline CDR1 and CDR2 sequences are MRHNA and SNTAGT. The CDR3 is 13 residues long. Trimming pared 4 bases from V and 6 bases from J, leaving 9 bases between. CDR3 region: CASSATRSGELFF. In nucleotides, the CDR3 is TGTGCCAGCAGTGCTACTAGGTCCGGGGAGCTGTTTTTT.

The gene calls are TRBV29-1 and TRBJ2-7; D gene unclear. The germline CDR1 and CDR2 sequences are SQVTM and ANQGSEA. V lost 5 bases, J lost 1 base, and 9 bases lay in between. This CDR3 spans 12 amino acids. This chain's CDR3 is CSVLDGSYEQYF. DNA of the CDR3: TGCAGCGTTCTGGACGGATCCTACGAGCAGTACTTC.

The rearrangement links TRBV18 to TRBJ1-1, with D maybe TRBD1 (5 bases). CDR1 is KGHSH and CDR2 is LQKENI in the germline V gene. The CDR3 consists of 13 residues. Between the trimmed V and J ends, which lost 3 bases and 3 bases, there was a span of 8 bases. For the CDR3, the DNA is TGTGCCAGCTCACCCGTCAGGGACACTGAAGCTTTCTTT. Translated, it gives CASSPVRDTEAFF.

The CDR3 is CASSPFSEGHEQFF. In DNA form, the CDR3 reads TGTGCCAGCAGTCCCTTTTCGGAGGGCCATGAGCAGTTCTTC. The chain links TRBV6-5 to TRBJ2-1, with a tentative D call TRBD2 (6 bases). V was shortened by 5 bases and J by 8 bases, with 16 bases between the two germline ends. Germline CDR1 MNHEY, CDR2 SVGAGI. This CDR3 spans 14 amino acids.

This clone has more than one count but fewer than ten. V gene TRBV6-5 combines with J gene TRBJ2-1, with 8 bases aligning to TRBD2. This CDR3 contains 13 residues. V shed 2 bases, J shed 10 bases, and the junction held 4 bases outside the gene matches. Germline V gene sequence: CDR1 MNHEY, CDR2 SVGAGI. CDR3: CASSYAGGLEQFF. As DNA, the CDR3 is TGTGCCAGCAGTTACGCGGGGGGATTGGAGCAGTTCTTC.

This chain joins TRBV7-6 and TRBJ2-1; 8 nucleotides match TRBD1. After removal of 4 bases from V and 7 bases from J, the junction contained 9 bases not matched to a gene. This CDR3 contains 15 residues. CDR1 is SGHVS, CDR2 FNYEAQ, per germline. The CDR3 nucleotides read TGTGCCAGCAGCTCCCGGACAGGGAGGAATAATGAGCAGTTCTTC. It specifies CASSSRTGRNNEQFF.

The count of this clone is one. This chain connects TRBV2 to TRBJ1-6; 10 nucleotides match TRBD1. This CDR3 spans 15 amino acids. The J segment lost 9 bases and the V segment lost 6 bases, leaving 8 bases of the junction unmatched. From germline, CDR1 is SNHLY and CDR2 FYNNEI. The CDR3 region has the DNA TGTGCCAGCAGGGAGAGACAGGGGGCAGCTTCACCCCTCCACTTT. Encoded protein: CASRERQGAASPLHF.

In its sample, this clone was seen a few times. J is TRBJ1-2 and V is TRBV28; D gene unclear. Deletions cut 6 bases from V and 4 bases from J, with 15 bases between. The CDR3 is made up of 14 amino acids. Germline V CDR1 and CDR2: MDHEN, SYDVKM. CDR3 sequence reads: CASSFIGIGYGYTF. The CDR3 coding sequence is TGTGCCAGCAGCTTTATAGGGATAGGCTATGGCTACACCTTC.

The chain uses TRBV27 and TRBJ2-3; unclear D gene. Germline lookup yields CDR1 MNHEY and CDR2 SMNVEV (reference sequence). V gave up 5 bases and J gave up 3 bases, with 9 bases separating them. The CDR3 covers 13 residues. The CDR3 DNA sequence: TGTGCCAGCAGTGAGTTAGGAACAGATACGCAGTATTTT. This sequence encodes CASSELGTDTQYF.

The count of this clone is one. This chain uses TRBV6-5 with TRBJ1-4; D possibly corresponds to TRBD1 (5 bases). Trimming removed 0 bases from V and 8 bases from J, with 13 bases in between. The CDR3 contains 15 residues. Germline CDR1 MNHEY, CDR2 SVGAGI. The CDR3 nucleotides are TGTGCCAGCAGTTACTCAGGGGCGTCAACGGAAAAACTGTTTTTT. Translation: CASSYSGASTEKLFF.

J is TRBJ2-2 and V is TRBV10-3; 10 bases agree with TRBD1. From germline, CDR1 is ENHRY and CDR2 SYGVKD. With V trimmed by 2 bases and J by 6 bases, 6 bases remained unmatched. The CDR3 consists of 16 residues. As DNA, the CDR3 is TGTGCCATCAGTGAGGTCGGACAGGGGGTTTCCGGGGAGCTGTTTTTT. Its translation: CAISEVGQGVSGELFF.

The chain joins TRBV11-2 to TRBJ2-7; D is unresolved. The CDR3 consists of 12 residues. Trimming removed 1 base at V and 7 bases at J, with 8 bases between. Per the germline V gene, CDR1 is SGHAT and CDR2 is FQNNGV. This chain's CDR3 is CASSLVASEQYF. CDR3 bases: TGTGCCAGCAGCTTAGTGGCCAGTGAGCAGTACTTC.

V is TRBV4-1 and J is TRBJ2-7; 7 bases line up with TRBD2. The length of the CDR3 is 15 residues. With V trimmed by 2 bases and J by 3 bases, 7 bases remained unmatched. Germline CDR1 is MGHRA and CDR2 is YSYEKL. CDR3 in amino acids: CASSQSVGDYYEQYF. In DNA, the CDR3 is TGCGCCAGCAGCCAATCCGTAGGGGACTACTACGAGCAGTACTTC.

Worth noting for this clone: The sample carries other DNA sequences with the same CDR3. This chain uses TRBV27 with TRBJ2-1; D possibly corresponds to TRBD1 (6 bases). Deletions cut 5 bases from V and 6 bases from J, with 8 bases between. CDR3 length: 12 amino acids. CDR1 is MNHEY and CDR2 is SMNVEV in the germline V gene (reference sequence). CDR3 DNA sequence: TGTGCCAGCAGTCTAGGGGGCAATGAGCAGTTCTTC. Protein: CASSLGGNEQFF.

This chain connects TRBV11-2 to TRBJ1-1, with D unclear. This CDR3 comprises 11 residues. Trimming pared 4 bases from V and 10 bases from J, leaving 10 bases between. CDR1 SGHAT and CDR2 FQNNGV come from the germline V gene. The DNA for the CDR3 is TGTGCCAGCAGCTCTGGCAGCGGAGCTTTCTTT. This sequence encodes CASSSGSGAFF.

The chain combines TRBV7-2 with TRBJ2-6; D may be TRBD1 (5 bases). V dropped 2 bases and J dropped 0 bases, with 14 bases sitting between them. There are 18 residues in the CDR3. In germline, CDR1 is SGHTA, CDR2 FQGNSA. CDR3 loop: CASSLRVWGLSGANVLTF. CDR3 bases: TGTGCCAGCAGCTTAAGGGTGTGGGGCCTCTCTGGGGCCAACGTCCTGACTTTC.

The V gene is TRBV7-9, the J gene TRBJ2-1; 10 bases map to TRBD2. The CDR3 runs to 15 residues. The V gene's germline CDR1 is SEHNR and CDR2 FQNEAQ (reference sequence). The trim removed 5 bases at V and 4 bases at J, leaving 5 bases unmatched. This chain's CDR3 is CASSHGLAAYNEQFF. CDR3 in DNA: TGTGCCAGCAGCCATGGACTAGCGGCTTACAATGAGCAGTTCTTC.

This chain connects TRBV6-4 to TRBJ2-3; tentatively, D is TRBD2 (6 bases). This CDR3 spans 15 amino acids. Germline CDR1 is MRHNA and CDR2 is SNTAGT. The V and J ends lost 5 bases and 5 bases respectively, with 17 bases between them. The CDR3 sequence is CASSNPYGGIDTQYF. CDR3 coding DNA: TGTGCCAGCAGTAACCCCTATGGAGGGATAGATACGCAGTATTTT.

The count of this clone is one. The chain uses TRBV9 and TRBJ2-3; 8 positions agree with TRBD1. The germline V gene has CDR1 SGDLS and CDR2 YYNGEE. J was trimmed by 0 bases and V by 0 bases; bases with no gene match: 12. This CDR3 region has 19 residues. CDR3 region: CASSVGRGLGGTSTDTQYF. The CDR3 DNA sequence: TGTGCCAGCAGCGTAGGCAGGGGGCTGGGCGGGACGAGCACAGATACGCAGTATTTT.

Only a few counts were recorded for this clone. The rearrangement joins TRBV21-1 to TRBJ2-5; the D segment call TRBD2 is taken from the table without a DNA check. TRBV21-1 is assigned pseudogene status. The CDR3 loop spans 22 amino acids. CDR3 bases: TGTGCCAGCAGCGACCGACCAGGCCGGGACAGGTGTCTAGCGGGGGATGAAGAGACCCAGTACTTC. This encodes CASSDRPGRDRCLAGDEETQYF.

The chain is built from TRBV7-6 and TRBJ2-6, with TRBD1 matching 8 bases. The V and J ends lost 0 bases and 2 bases, in that order; junction bases with no gene match: 12. Germline V lookup: CDR1 SGHVS, CDR2 FNYEAQ. This CDR3 is built from 20 residues. CDR3 protein: CASSLADYGQGIAGANVLTF. The CDR3, as DNA: TGTGCCAGCAGCTTAGCCGACTACGGACAGGGAATTGCTGGGGCCAACGTCCTGACTTTC.

The chain joins TRBV7-9 to TRBJ2-3; TRBD2 might be the D (6 bases). The V gene's germline CDR1 is SEHNR and CDR2 FQNEAQ (reference sequence). The CDR3 runs to 18 residues. Trimming shortened V by 3 bases and J by 7 bases, and 26 bases separated the two germline ends. CDR3 DNA sequence: TGTGCCAGCAGCTTCGGGACTGAGTCTTCACTCCCACGGAATACGCAGTATTTT. Translated: CASSFGTESSLPRNTQYF.

The genes are TRBV6-1 and TRBJ2-1, with 7 positions matching TRBD2. This CDR3 is built from 15 residues. Germline V lookup: CDR1 MNHNS, CDR2 SASEGT. The V gene end was trimmed by 7 bases and the J gene end by 2 bases; junction bases not matched to a gene: 8. The CDR3 sequence is CASTKSGGTYNEQFF. CDR3 coding DNA: TGTGCCAGCACTAAGTCCGGGGGGACCTACAATGAGCAGTTCTTC.

This chain joins TRBV7-6 and TRBJ2-7; D may be TRBD2 (5 bases). Trimming shortened V by 0 bases and J by 2 bases, and 11 bases separated the two germline ends. The CDR3 has 15 residues. Germline V gene sequence: CDR1 SGHVS, CDR2 FNYEAQ. CDR3 in amino acids: CASSLAVGAAYEQYF. The CDR3 DNA follows: TGTGCCAGCAGCTTAGCGGTAGGAGCGGCCTACGAGCAGTACTTC.

The rearrangement uses TRBV7-8 and TRBJ2-7, with D perhaps being TRBD1 or TRBD2 (5 bases each). Trimming took 10 bases from V and 5 from J, leaving 12 bases between them. Germline lookup yields CDR1 SGHVS and CDR2 FQNEAQ. CDR3 length equals 11 residues. CDR3 sequence reads: CANGGGNEQYF. For the CDR3, the DNA is TGTGCCAACGGTGGGGGTAACGAGCAGTACTTC.

As for this clone: One junction end disagrees with the germline gene, perhaps due to a read error. The chain recombines TRBV27 with TRBJ2-7, with D perhaps assigned TRBD1 or TRBD2 (5 bases each). CDR1 is MNHEY, CDR2 SMNVEV, per germline (reference sequence). CDR3 length: 11 amino acids. In DNA, the CDR3 is TGTGCCAGCAGCGACCGGGACCTCATGCACTTC. Protein product: CASSDRDLMHF.

This clone occurred once. The chain carries TRBV7-2 and TRBJ2-7, with D unresolved. Deletions cut 5 bases from V and 4 bases from J, with 18 bases between. Per the germline V gene, CDR1 is SGHTA and CDR2 is FQGNSA. The CDR3 runs 15 residues. The CDR3 DNA is TGTGCCAGCAGCACCGATAGTAGGGCCCCGTACGAGCAGTACTTC. It encodes CASSTDSRAPYEQYF.

The chain joins TRBV29-1 to TRBJ2-1; possibly TRBD1 for D (6 bases). The CDR3 loop spans 13 amino acids. Germline loops: CDR1 SQVTM, CDR2 ANQGSEA. V was trimmed by 8 bases and J by 6 bases, leaving 17 bases between them. CDR3 coding DNA: TGCAGCACCTGGACAGCAACGAGCAATGAGCAGTTCTTC. This translates into CSTWTATSNEQFF.

The chain joins TRBV10-3 to TRBJ1-1, with D possibly being TRBD1 (6 bases). Trimming took off 6 bases at V and 1 base at J, with 12 bases between the two ends. The CDR3 extends over 14 amino acids. Germline V gene sequence: CDR1 ENHRY, CDR2 SYGVKD. The CDR3 DNA reads TGTGCCATCAGGACGGGACAATCGAACACTGAAGCTTTCTTT. As protein: CAIRTGQSNTEAFF.

In this sample, this clone turned up once. The chain couples TRBV4-3 to TRBJ2-1; perhaps TRBD2 as D (6 bases). This CDR3 region has 14 residues. Trimming left V 4 bases short and J 8 bases short, with 15 bases between. The V gene's germline CDR1 is LGHNA and CDR2 YSLEER. CDR3 bases: TGCGCCAGCAGCCCGGGACGGGGAGGAGATGAGCAGTTCTTC. The encoded protein is CASSPGRGGDEQFF.